The 3 T cell receptor beta chains given below trace back to one sample, sequenced in a study of T cell responses to AZD1222 COVID-19 vaccine. Sequencing was performed with immunoSEQ multiplex PCR; in TCRdb, only in-frame clones are kept and a portion is missing. The data show about 120,000 clones, 75% to 95% seen once. The material sequenced was peripheral blood, taken 28 days after the second dose of the MenACWY control vaccine. These receptors all come from an adult who received the MenACWY meningococcal vaccine as a control.

This clone was detected only once. The gene calls are TRBV11-3 and TRBJ2-3; 11 bases fit TRBD2. The CDR3 loop spans 15 amino acids. The J segment lost 4 bases and the V segment lost 3 bases, leaving 3 bases of the junction unmatched. Per the germline V gene, CDR1 is SGHNT and CDR2 is YENEEA. CDR3 in amino acids: CASSFSGGAPDTQYF. In nucleotides, the CDR3 is TGTGCCAGCAGCTTTAGCGGGGGGGCGCCAGATACGCAGTATTTT.

The chain links TRBV10-3 to TRBJ1-5, with a weak D call TRBD1 (6 bases). The germline V gene has CDR1 ENHRY and CDR2 SYGVKD. The CDR3 covers 13 residues. The germline V and J ends were trimmed by 7 bases and 6 bases, with 13 bases remaining between them. CDR3 loop: CAIISGEGQPQHF. In DNA, the CDR3 is TGTGCCATCATATCAGGGGAGGGTCAGCCCCAGCATTTT.

V and J are TRBV18 and TRBJ1-4; D is uncertain. V lost 2 bases, J lost 4 bases, and 11 bases lay in between. This CDR3 contains 15 residues. CDR1 is KGHSH and CDR2 is LQKENI in the germline V gene. The CDR3 here is CASSPGQTFNEKLFF. The CDR3 region has the DNA TGTGCCAGCTCACCAGGGCAGACCTTTAATGAAAAACTGTTTTTT.